These T cell receptor beta chains were read from a single sample in a study of cytomegalovirus exposure and HLA in healthy donors. Clones were sequenced by immunoSEQ multiplex PCR, and TCRdb holds only the in-frame ones, with some missing. The repertoire has approximately 69,000 clones, 74% of them found once; the top ten carry 22%. The sequenced sample consisted of PBMCs. The origin of the receptors is a woman in her thirties in good health and CMV-seropositive. Both conserved end residues are part of each CDR3. The D gene is left open where the match is weak. The size field is filled for only some rows; it gives once, few, many or a size class.

TRBJ1-1 | . | . | TRBV28 | TGTGCCAGCAGCCCAATACAGTGGCCTATGAACACTGAAGCTTTCTTT | CASSPIQWPMNTEAFF
TRBJ1-1 | . | TRBD1 | TRBV6-5 | TGTGCCAGCAGTGGAAGGGGGCGGGACACTGAAGCTTTCTTT | CASSGRGRDTEAFF
TRBJ2-2 | . | TRBD2 | TRBV7-7 | TGTGCCAGCAGCTTAGGCGGGGGGAACACCGGGGAGCTGTTTTTT | CASSLGGGNTGELFF
TRBJ2-7 | . | TRBD1 | TRBV10-1 | TGCGCCAGCAGTGACCTGACCATGGACAGGGCCTACGAGCAGTACTTC | CASSDLTMDRAYEQYF
TRBJ1-1 | . | . | TRBV7-9 | TGTGCCAGCAGCTTAGTCGCAGGGTTGAACACTGAAGCTTTCTTT | CASSLVAGLNTEAFF
TRBJ2-7 | . | TRBD1 | TRBV7-9 | TGTGCCAGCACCCTGGACAGGGCTAAGAACGAGCAGTACTTC | CASTLDRAKNEQYF
TRBJ2-1 | . | TRBD1 | TRBV30 | TGTGCCTGGAGTGCCGGACAGGGACAGTTCTTC | CAWSAGQGQFF
TRBJ1-3 | . | . | TRBV5-1 | TGCGCCAGCAGGGACTTCTCTGGAAACACCATATATTTT | CASRDFSGNTIYF
TRBJ1-1 | few | . | TRBV11-2 | TGTGCCAGCAGCTCAGAGGGCCGCTGGAACACTGAAGCTTTCTTT | CASSSEGRWNTEAFF
TRBJ2-5 | . | . | TRBV28 | TGTGCCAGCAGTTTGGGGGGGCAGGAGACCCAGTACTTC | CASSLGGQETQYF
TRBJ2-3 | . | TRBD2 | TRBV30 | TGTGCCTGGAGTGTACGGCGGGAGCCCACAGATACGCAGTATTTT | CAWSVRREPTDTQYF
TRBJ2-3 | few | TRBD2 | TRBV6-4 | TGTGCCAGCAGTGAAGGGGCGGGAGAGACGGATACGCAGTATTTT | CASSEGAGETDTQYF
TRBJ2-7 | few | TRBD1 | TRBV10-3 | TGTGCCATCAGTGCCATCGGAGGGGACAGGGTCCCCTACGAGCAGTACTTC | CAISAIGGDRVPYEQYF
TRBJ2-5 | few | TRBD2 | TRBV7-9 | TGTGCCAGCACCGCGGATATAGCGGGAAGGGAGACCCAGTACTTC | CASTADIAGRETQYF
TRBJ1-1 | . | TRBD1 | TRBV7-2 | TGTGCCAGCAGCTTTTATGGACAGGGGAACACTGAAGCTTTCTTT | CASSFYGQGNTEAFF